A selection of T cell receptor beta chains follows, all from one sample in a study of post-analysis software for immune sequencing data. TCRdb redid the calling of the PCR reads with MiXCR, one entry per CDR3 protein. Of 650,000 to 900,000 distinct CDR3 sequences in the sample, around 42% were seen once. The sample comprised blood. These receptors were obtained from a girl between 5 and 17 years old with multiple sclerosis. The CDR3 runs from the conserved cysteine through the conserved F or W. The order of the fields is V gene, J gene, D gene, clone size, CDR3 protein, CDR3 DNA. A D gene is named only where the DNA matches it firmly. Clone size is given for some rows only: seen once, a few or many times, or a class if the clone is expanded.

V gene: TRBV27
J gene: TRBJ1-1
D gene: .
clone size: .
CDR3 protein: CASSLSRGRRTEAFF
CDR3 DNA: TGTGCCAGCAGTTTATCTCGGGGGCGGAGAACTGAAGCTTTCTTT

V gene: TRBV6-2/TRBV6-3
J gene: TRBJ2-5
D gene: .
clone size: .
CDR3 protein: CASSFPGAHQETQYF
CDR3 DNA: TGTGCCAGCAGTTTTCCCGGGGCGCACCAAGAGACCCAGTACTTC

V gene: TRBV29-1
J gene: TRBJ2-3
D gene: .
clone size: .
CDR3 protein: CSVPFQGTTDTQYF
CDR3 DNA: TGCAGCGTTCCTTTCCAGGGGACTACAGATACGCAGTATTTT

V gene: TRBV4-2
J gene: TRBJ1-2
D gene: .
clone size: .
CDR3 protein: CASSQDLPHGYTF
CDR3 DNA: TGTGCCAGCAGCCAAGATCTCCCGCATGGCTACACCTTC

V gene: TRBV28
J gene: TRBJ2-5
D gene: TRBD1
clone size: few
CDR3 protein: CASSPQTGGETQYF
CDR3 DNA: TGTGCCAGCAGTCCCCAGACAGGGGGAGAGACCCAGTACTTC

V gene: TRBV7-9
J gene: TRBJ2-3
D gene: .
clone size: .
CDR3 protein: CASSLPTSSSTDTQYF
CDR3 DNA: TGTGCCAGCAGCCTGCCTACTAGCTCATCCACAGATACGCAGTATTTT

V gene: TRBV5-1
J gene: TRBJ2-7
D gene: TRBD1
clone size: .
CDR3 protein: CASSLRDRGTNEQYF
CDR3 DNA: TGCGCCAGCAGCTTGAGGGACAGGGGGACCAATGAGCAGTACTTC

V gene: TRBV24-1
J gene: TRBJ1-2
D gene: .
clone size: .
CDR3 protein: CATSATVNYGYTF
CDR3 DNA: TGTGCCACCAGTGCGACAGTTAACTATGGCTACACCTTC

V gene: TRBV7-9
J gene: TRBJ2-1
D gene: .
clone size: .
CDR3 protein: CASSLLAEAVEQFF
CDR3 DNA: TGTGCCAGCAGCTTGTTAGCAGAGGCGGTTGAGCAGTTCTTC

V gene: TRBV5-8
J gene: TRBJ2-7
D gene: TRBD1
clone size: .
CDR3 protein: CASSSHRGPSYEQYF
CDR3 DNA: TGTGCCAGCAGCTCCCACAGGGGGCCCTCCTACGAGCAGTACTTC

V gene: TRBV5-1
J gene: TRBJ2-3
D gene: .
clone size: .
CDR3 protein: CASSLYARRSTDTQYF
CDR3 DNA: TGCGCCAGCAGCTTGTACGCGCGGAGGAGCACAGATACGCAGTATTTT

V gene: TRBV28
J gene: TRBJ2-5
D gene: TRBD1
clone size: few
CDR3 protein: CASSRPGTEETQYF
CDR3 DNA: TGTGCCAGCAGTCGCCCCGGGACAGAAGAGACCCAGTACTTC

V gene: TRBV20-1
J gene: TRBJ1-2
D gene: .
clone size: .
CDR3 protein: CSARRGIEGYTF
CDR3 DNA: TGCAGTGCTAGGCGAGGGATCGAAGGCTACACCTTC

V gene: TRBV29-1
J gene: TRBJ1-1
D gene: .
clone size: .
CDR3 protein: CSVEDLGRTEAFF
CDR3 DNA: TGCAGCGTGGAAGATCTGGGGAGGACTGAAGCTTTCTTT

V gene: TRBV27
J gene: TRBJ1-5
D gene: .
clone size: .
CDR3 protein: CASSRVNQPQHF
CDR3 DNA: TGTGCCAGCAGCCGGGTTAATCAGCCCCAGCATTTT

V gene: TRBV7-9
J gene: TRBJ2-7
D gene: TRBD1
clone size: .
CDR3 protein: CASSLAQGASYEQYF
CDR3 DNA: TGTGCCAGCAGCTTAGCACAGGGGGCGTCCTACGAGCAGTACTTC

V gene: TRBV30
J gene: TRBJ1-1
D gene: .
clone size: .
CDR3 protein: CAWRPQGNTEAFF
CDR3 DNA: TGTGCCTGGAGACCACAGGGGAACACTGAAGCTTTCTTT

V gene: TRBV29-1
J gene: TRBJ2-3
D gene: TRBD2
clone size: few
CDR3 protein: CSVAGGWADTQYF
CDR3 DNA: TGCAGCGTAGCGGGAGGGTGGGCAGATACGCAGTATTTT

V gene: TRBV27
J gene: TRBJ2-1
D gene: .
clone size: .
CDR3 protein: CASSTTRYNEQFF
CDR3 DNA: TGTGCCAGCAGTACGACTAGATACAATGAGCAGTTCTTC

V gene: TRBV7-2
J gene: TRBJ2-7
D gene: .
clone size: .
CDR3 protein: CASSPQEAGEQYF
CDR3 DNA: TGTGCCAGCAGCCCCCAAGAGGCGGGTGAGCAGTACTTC

V gene: TRBV20-1
J gene: TRBJ2-7
D gene: .
clone size: .
CDR3 protein: CSALNQILSAYEQYF
CDR3 DNA: TGCAGTGCTCTAAACCAGATCCTAAGCGCCTACGAGCAGTACTTC

V gene: TRBV20-1
J gene: TRBJ2-1
D gene: TRBD1
clone size: .
CDR3 protein: CSARGQVLTYNEQFF
CDR3 DNA: TGCAGTGCTAGGGGACAGGTCCTCACCTACAATGAGCAGTTCTTC

V gene: TRBV12-3/TRBV12-4
J gene: TRBJ2-5
D gene: .
clone size: many
CDR3 protein: CASSLGSQQETQYF
CDR3 DNA: TGTGCCAGCAGTTTGGGCAGTCAACAAGAGACCCAGTACTTC

V gene: TRBV7-9
J gene: TRBJ2-1
D gene: .
clone size: .
CDR3 protein: CASGVRDSYNEQFF
CDR3 DNA: TGTGCCAGCGGGGTCCGGGACTCTTACAATGAGCAGTTCTTC

V gene: TRBV4-2
J gene: TRBJ1-1
D gene: .
clone size: .
CDR3 protein: CASSLLATNTEAFF
CDR3 DNA: TGTGCCAGCAGCCTCTTGGCCACGAACACTGAAGCTTTCTTT

V gene: TRBV20-1
J gene: TRBJ1-2
D gene: TRBD1
clone size: .
CDR3 protein: CSARDHRGTGYTF
CDR3 DNA: TGCAGTGCTAGAGACCACAGGGGTACTGGCTACACCTTC

V gene: TRBV12-3/TRBV12-4
J gene: TRBJ2-1
D gene: TRBD2
clone size: .
CDR3 protein: CASSRLLAGGPSEQFF
CDR3 DNA: TGCGCCAGCAGCCGACTACTAGCGGGAGGGCCGAGTGAGCAGTTCTTC

V gene: TRBV13
J gene: TRBJ2-1
D gene: .
clone size: .
CDR3 protein: CASSLGQKNEQFF
CDR3 DNA: TGTGCCAGCAGCTTAGGACAGAAAAATGAGCAGTTCTTC

V gene: TRBV7-2
J gene: TRBJ2-3
D gene: .
clone size: .
CDR3 protein: CASSPRDGEDTQYF
CDR3 DNA: TGTGCCAGCAGCCCCCGGGACGGGGAAGATACGCAGTATTTT

V gene: TRBV30
J gene: TRBJ1-2
D gene: .
clone size: .
CDR3 protein: CAWRLNYGYTF
CDR3 DNA: TGTGCCTGGAGGTTGAACTATGGCTACACCTTC

V gene: TRBV28
J gene: TRBJ2-7
D gene: TRBD2
clone size: .
CDR3 protein: CASSFGTSGISYEQYF
CDR3 DNA: TGTGCCAGCAGTTTTGGGACTAGCGGGATCTCCTACGAGCAGTACTTC

V gene: TRBV4-1
J gene: TRBJ2-7
D gene: .
clone size: .
CDR3 protein: CASSQGASVDNSYEQYF
CDR3 DNA: TGCGCCAGCAGCCAAGGGGCATCGGTGGACAACTCCTACGAGCAGTACTTC

V gene: TRBV5-1
J gene: TRBJ1-2
D gene: .
clone size: .
CDR3 protein: CASSLDNPIYGYTF
CDR3 DNA: TGCGCCAGCAGCTTGGATAACCCCATCTATGGCTACACCTTC

V gene: TRBV6-1
J gene: TRBJ2-3
D gene: .
clone size: .
CDR3 protein: CTSSDEGRDTQYF
CDR3 DNA: TGTACCAGCAGTGATGAGGGGCGAGATACGCAGTATTTT

V gene: TRBV12-3/TRBV12-4
J gene: TRBJ2-7
D gene: .
clone size: .
CDR3 protein: CASSLVDSLDYEQYF
CDR3 DNA: TGTGCCAGCAGTTTAGTGGACAGCCTCGACTACGAGCAGTACTTC

V gene: TRBV10-3
J gene: TRBJ2-1
D gene: .
clone size: .
CDR3 protein: CARYDGYNEQFF
CDR3 DNA: TGTGCCAGATACGACGGTTACAATGAGCAGTTCTTC

V gene: TRBV12-3/TRBV12-4
J gene: TRBJ1-1
D gene: .
clone size: few
CDR3 protein: CASSLIGSNTEAFF
CDR3 DNA: TGTGCCAGCAGTTTAATTGGGTCGAACACTGAAGCTTTCTTT

V gene: TRBV20-1
J gene: TRBJ2-7
D gene: TRBD2
clone size: few
CDR3 protein: CSARASGRGSAKSYEQYF
CDR3 DNA: TGCAGTGCTAGAGCTAGCGGGAGGGGCTCCGCCAAATCTTACGAGCAGTACTTC

V gene: TRBV20-1
J gene: TRBJ2-1
D gene: .
clone size: .
CDR3 protein: CSARGLASYNEQFF
CDR3 DNA: TGCAGTGCTAGGGGCCTAGCCTCCTACAATGAGCAGTTCTTC